Each of the 25 T cell receptor beta chains below was sequenced from the same sample in a study of tumor-infiltrating lymphocytes in localized non-small cell lung cancer. The table came from immunoSEQ multiplex PCR; TCRdb's copy has only in-frame clones and leaves some out. The table has 11,000 to 15,000 clones, around four fifths seen once. What was sequenced was lung tumor tissue. The receptors originated from a human donor with non-small cell lung cancer.

CDR3: CASSPTGRDGYTF. The CDR3 nucleotides are TGTGCCAGCAGTCCTACAGGGAGAGATGGCTACACCTTC. The rearrangement uses TRBV6-1 and TRBJ1-2, with D perhaps matching TRBD1 (6 bases). CDR1 and CDR2 (germline): MNHNS, SASEGT. The CDR3 contains 13 residues. The ends were cut back, 5 bases at V and 6 bases at J, with 13 bases in the middle.

J is TRBJ1-4 and V is TRBV5-6, with TRBD1 as a possible D gene (5 bases). V gave up 4 bases and J gave up 8 bases, with 12 bases separating them. CDR3 length: 13 amino acids. Looked up from germline, CDR1 is SGHDT and CDR2 is YYEEEE. The CDR3 region has the DNA TGTGCCAGCAGCCAGGGCCCCCAGGAAAAACTGTTTTTT. Translation gives CASSQGPQEKLFF.

This CDR3 reads CSPGPTDTQYF. The DNA for the CDR3 is TGCTCGCCGGGACCCACAGATACGCAGTATTTT. The rearrangement links TRBV20-1 to TRBJ2-3; D assignment may be TRBD1 or TRBD2 (5 bases each). The CDR3 spans 11 residues. Germline V gives CDR1 DFQATT, CDR2 SNEGSKA (reference sequence).

V is TRBV5-1 and J is TRBJ2-1; 9 nucleotides agree with TRBD2. Per germline, CDR1 SGHRS and CDR2 YFSETQ. The V segment lost 0 bases and the J segment 0 bases; nucleotides outside the gene matches: 4. This CDR3 has 17 residues. The CDR3 region is CASSLASSGSSYNEQFF. CDR3 sequence (DNA): TGCGCCAGCAGCTTGGCCAGTAGCGGGAGCTCCTACAATGAGCAGTTCTTC.

The chain is built from TRBV11-1 and TRBJ1-1; perhaps TRBD1 as D (5 bases). CDR3 length: 13 amino acids. Germline CDR1 SGHAT, CDR2 FQDESV (reference sequence). V lost 2 bases and J lost 5, with 9 bases in between. In DNA, the CDR3 is TGTGCCAGCAGCTTAATCCAGGGAACTGAAGCTTTCTTT. Protein sequence: CASSLIQGTEAFF.

The chain combines TRBV5-1 with TRBJ1-1; possibly TRBD1 for D (5 bases). The CDR3 has 13 amino acids. V was pared by 3 bases and J by 1 base, with 7 bases between. In germline, CDR1 is SGHRS, CDR2 YFSETQ. The CDR3 protein is CASSSQGNTEAFF. CDR3 nucleotides: TGCGCCAGCAGCTCGCAGGGGAACACTGAAGCTTTCTTT.

The J gene is TRBJ1-1, the V gene TRBV6-1, with a tentative D call TRBD1 (6 bases). CDR3 length equals 13 residues. Looked up from germline, CDR1 is MNHNS and CDR2 is SASEGT. The V and J ends lost 6 bases and 8 bases respectively, with 16 bases between them. CDR3 in amino acids: CASSYTGPREAFF. As DNA, the CDR3 is TGTGCCAGCAGCTATACAGGGCCTAGGGAAGCTTTCTTT.

The gene calls are TRBV6-5 and TRBJ2-1; 7 nucleotides line up with TRBD2. The length of the CDR3 is 15 residues. Germline assignment: CDR1 MNHEY and CDR2 SVGAGI. J lost 6 bases, V lost 7 bases, and 12 bases had no gene match. The CDR3 DNA follows: TGTGCCAGCACCGAATTTGGGGAGGGACGCAATGAGCAGTTCTTC. Its protein is CASTEFGEGRNEQFF.

The V call is TRBV28, the J call TRBJ2-3, with no clear D. Germline lookup yields CDR1 MDHEN and CDR2 SYDVKM. The CDR3 covers 16 residues. The germline V and J ends were trimmed by 2 bases and 0 bases, with 12 bases remaining between them. In DNA form, the CDR3 reads TGTGCCAGCAGTTTAGGTTCTAGTATTAGCACAGATACGCAGTATTTT. Its translation: CASSLGSSISTDTQYF.

The count of this clone is one. This rearrangement joins TRBV18 to TRBJ2-2; D not certain. Germline values: CDR1 KGHSH, CDR2 LQKENI. The V and J ends lost 6 bases and 2 bases respectively, with 10 bases between them. This CDR3 spans 14 amino acids. CDR3 residues: CASSPLRNTGELFF. The DNA of the CDR3 is TGTGCCAGCTCCCCCCTCAGAAACACCGGGGAGCTGTTTTTT. Full variable domain (outside the CDR3, taken from reference TRBV18 and TRBJ2-2): NAGVMQNPRHLVRRRGQEARLRCSPMKGHSHVYWYRQLPEEGLKFMVYLQKENIIDESGMPKERFSAEFPKEGPSILRIQQVVRGDSAAYFCASSPLRNTGELFFGEGSRLTVL.

This chain connects TRBV19 to TRBJ1-2; a possible D gene is TRBD1 (6 bases). Germline CDR1 reads LNHDA; CDR2 reads SQIVND (reference sequence). The CDR3 runs to 16 residues. Trimming pared 6 bases from V and 4 bases from J, leaving 21 bases between. CDR3 residues: CASRTAERDTSYGYTF. CDR3 coding DNA: TGTGCCAGTAGGACGGCAGAAAGGGACACCAGCTATGGCTACACCTTC.

V gene TRBV7-7 combines with J gene TRBJ2-3, with a weak D call TRBD2 (5 bases). V lost 5 bases and J 5 bases, leaving 8 bases between the germline ends. Germline values: CDR1 SSHAT, CDR2 FNYEAQ (reference sequence). CDR3 length: 12 amino acids. The CDR3 DNA is TGTGCCAGCAGCCCCGGAGGAGATACGCAGTATTTT. Protein product: CASSPGGDTQYF.

Of note for this clone: Other DNA sequences from this sample encode an identical CDR3 as well. V usage is TRBV9 and J usage is TRBJ1-1; D call uncertain. Germline lookup yields CDR1 SGDLS and CDR2 YYNGEE. V was shortened by 0 bases and J by 0 bases, with 6 bases between the two germline ends. This CDR3 contains 14 residues. CDR3 region: CASSVAAMNTEAFF. For the CDR3, the DNA is TGTGCCAGCAGCGTAGCAGCCATGAACACTGAAGCTTTCTTT.

The chain couples TRBV2 to TRBJ1-2; the D is unclear. The germline CDR1 and CDR2 sequences are SNHLY and FYNNEI. V lost 7 bases to trimming and J lost 4 bases, with 19 bases between them. The CDR3 spans 15 residues. The CDR3 reads CASIPGGYGSYGYTF. CDR3 DNA sequence: TGTGCCAGCATCCCGGGAGGGTATGGCTCCTATGGCTACACCTTC.

The rearrangement links TRBV7-9 to TRBJ1-4; D possibly corresponds to TRBD1 (5 bases). Trimming cost V 0 bases and J 6 bases, with 11 bases left between them. Germline V CDR1 and CDR2: SEHNR, FQNEAQ (reference sequence). CDR3 length: 15 amino acids. CDR3 nucleotides: TGTGCCAGCAGCTTAGCGCTCAGGGAGGATGAAAAACTGTTTTTT. Residues: CASSLALREDEKLFF.

J is TRBJ2-3 and V is TRBV2, with TRBD2 matching 12 bases. The CDR3 contains 15 residues. Trimming removed 3 bases from V and 3 bases from J; junction bases left unmatched: 1. Per the germline V gene, CDR1 is SNHLY and CDR2 is FYNNEI. CDR3 sequence: CASSETSGGTDTQYF. CDR3 coding DNA: TGTGCCAGCAGTGAGACTAGCGGGGGTACAGATACGCAGTATTTT. Filled out from reference TRBV2 and TRBJ2-3, the complete variable domain reads EPEVTQTPSHQVTQMGQEVILRCVPISNHLYFYWYRQILGQKVEFLVSFYNNEISEKSEIFDDQFSVERPDGSNFTLKIRSTKLEDSAMYFCASSETSGGTDTQYFGPGTRLTVL.

The chain recombines TRBV11-2 with TRBJ1-1, with D hard to call. Per germline, CDR1 SGHAT and CDR2 FQNNGV. Trimming cost V 0 bases and J 6 bases, with 5 bases left between them. There are 12 residues in the CDR3. The CDR3 nucleotides read TGTGCCAGCAGCTTAGAAAAGGCTGAAGCTTTCTTT. Protein: CASSLEKAEAFF. The full variable domain, rest sourced from reference TRBV11-2 and TRBJ1-1, is EAGVAQSPRYKIIEKRQSVAFWCNPISGHATLYWYQQILGQGPKLLIQFQNNGVVDDSQLPKDRFSAERLKGVDSTLKIQPAKLEDSAVYLCASSLEKAEAFFGQGTRLTVV.

This clone is labeled as medium-sized. CDR3 nucleotides: TGTGCCAGTAGTATTGGGTATTCGGCAGATACGCAGTATTTT. As protein: CASSIGYSADTQYF. The rearrangement uses TRBV19 and TRBJ2-3, with D uncertain. This CDR3 contains 14 residues. Trimming stripped 3 bases from V and 4 bases from J, with 11 bases between. The germline V gene encodes CDR1 LNHDA and CDR2 SQIVND (reference sequence).

The chain links TRBV28 to TRBJ1-1; D call uncertain. The CDR3 runs 14 residues. Trimming stripped 5 bases from V and 4 bases from J, with 14 bases between. Germline V lookup: CDR1 MDHEN, CDR2 SYDVKM. CDR3 nucleotide sequence: TGTGCCAGCAGTCTAACCGGGTCGAGCACTGAAGCTTTCTTT. Translation: CASSLTGSSTEAFF.

This rearrangement joins TRBV19 to TRBJ2-7; 7 bases align to TRBD1. V shed 1 base and J 1 base; nucleotides not matched to a gene: 7. CDR3 length equals 16 residues. CDR1 and CDR2 (germline): LNHDA, SQIVND (reference sequence). The CDR3 sequence: CASSIVGTVPSYEQYF. CDR3 DNA sequence: TGTGCCAGTAGTATAGTCGGGACAGTACCTTCCTACGAGCAGTACTTC.

This clone was seen only once. The rearrangement joins TRBV13 to TRBJ2-5; D gene uncertain. The V gene's germline CDR1 is PRHDT and CDR2 FYEKMQ (reference sequence). The V gene lost 4 bases and the J gene lost 5 bases, with 17 bases spanning the gap. This CDR3 has 15 residues. The CDR3 sequence: CASSYGASLGETQYF. The CDR3 DNA follows: TGTGCCAGCAGCTATGGTGCCTCCTTGGGGGAGACCCAGTACTTC.

The gene calls are TRBV28 and TRBJ2-1; possibly TRBD1 for D (5 bases). In germline, CDR1 is MDHEN, CDR2 SYDVKM. CDR3 length: 12 amino acids. The ends were cut back, 3 bases at V and 10 bases at J, with 10 bases in the middle. CDR3 bases: TGTGCCAGCAGTTTCAGGGCTACCGAGCAGTTCTTC. Protein sequence: CASSFRATEQFF.

V usage is TRBV2 and J usage is TRBJ1-4; D not resolved. V was cut by 1 base and J by 14 bases, with 14 bases left in between. Germline CDR1 and CDR2: SNHLY and FYNNEI. CDR3 length: 13 amino acids. The CDR3 sequence is CASSEEEGPWLFF. In nucleotides, the CDR3 is TGTGCCAGCAGTGAAGAGGAGGGCCCCTGGCTGTTTTTT.

This rearrangement joins TRBV15 to TRBJ2-1, with D uncertain. The V end was cut by 2 bases, the J end by 6 bases, with 14 bases between. The CDR3 is 15 residues long. Germline-derived CDR1 and CDR2 are LNHNV and YYDKDF (reference sequence). CDR3 amino acids: CATSRRLETPNEQFF. In DNA form, the CDR3 reads TGTGCCACCAGCAGAAGGCTAGAGACTCCCAATGAGCAGTTCTTC.

The gene calls are TRBV9 and TRBJ2-1, with 9 bases matching TRBD2. J lost 5 bases, V lost 0 bases, and 6 bases had no gene match. Germline CDR1 SGDLS, CDR2 YYNGEE. The CDR3 covers 16 residues. CDR3 sequence reads: CASSVDLAGKDNEQFF. In DNA, the CDR3 is TGTGCCAGCAGCGTAGATCTAGCGGGGAAAGACAATGAGCAGTTCTTC.